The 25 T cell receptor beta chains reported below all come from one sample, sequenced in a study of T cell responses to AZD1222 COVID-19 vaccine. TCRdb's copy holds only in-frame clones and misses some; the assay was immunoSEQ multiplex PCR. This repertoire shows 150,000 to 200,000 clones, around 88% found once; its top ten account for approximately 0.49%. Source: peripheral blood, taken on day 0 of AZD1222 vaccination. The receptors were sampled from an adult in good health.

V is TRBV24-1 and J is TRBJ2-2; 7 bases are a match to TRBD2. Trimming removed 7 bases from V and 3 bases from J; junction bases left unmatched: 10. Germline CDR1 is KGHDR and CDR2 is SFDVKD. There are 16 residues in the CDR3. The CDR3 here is CATSPFGGIDTGELFF. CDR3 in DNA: TGTGCCACCAGCCCCTTCGGGGGGATTGACACCGGGGAGCTGTTTTTT.

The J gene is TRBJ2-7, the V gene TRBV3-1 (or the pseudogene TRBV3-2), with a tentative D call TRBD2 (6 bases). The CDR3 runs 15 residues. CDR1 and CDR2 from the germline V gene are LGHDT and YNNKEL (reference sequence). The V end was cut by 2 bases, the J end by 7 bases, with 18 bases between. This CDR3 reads CASSQRRARGREQYF. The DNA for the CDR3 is TGTGCCAGCAGCCAACGAAGGGCGCGGGGAAGGGAGCAGTACTTC.

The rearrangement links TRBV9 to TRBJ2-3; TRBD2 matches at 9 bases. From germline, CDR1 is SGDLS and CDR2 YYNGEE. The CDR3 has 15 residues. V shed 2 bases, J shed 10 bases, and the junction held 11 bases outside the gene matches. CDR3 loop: CASSVGTSTRQAQYF. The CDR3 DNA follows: TGTGCCAGCAGCGTGGGGACTAGCACCCGCCAAGCGCAGTATTTT.

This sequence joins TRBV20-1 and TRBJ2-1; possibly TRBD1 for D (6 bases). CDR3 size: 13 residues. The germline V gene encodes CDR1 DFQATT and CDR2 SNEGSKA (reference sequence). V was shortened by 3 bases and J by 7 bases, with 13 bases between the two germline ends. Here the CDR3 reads CSASVGAGNEQFF. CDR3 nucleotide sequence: TGCAGTGCTAGTGTGGGGGCTGGGAATGAGCAGTTCTTC.

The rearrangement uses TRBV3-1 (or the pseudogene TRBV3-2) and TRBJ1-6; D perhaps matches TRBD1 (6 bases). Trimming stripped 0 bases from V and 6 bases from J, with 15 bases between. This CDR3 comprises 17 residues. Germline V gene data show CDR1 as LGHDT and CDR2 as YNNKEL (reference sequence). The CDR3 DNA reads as TGTGCCAGCAGCCAAGAAAGCCTGACAGGCTTTAATTCACCCCTCCACTTT. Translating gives CASSQESLTGFNSPLHF.

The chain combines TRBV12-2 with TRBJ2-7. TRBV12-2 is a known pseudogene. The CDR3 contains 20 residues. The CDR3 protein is CASRLARPGAAAWAHHEQYF. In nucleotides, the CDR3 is TGTGCAAGTCGCTTAGCGCGTCCCGGGGCGGCAGCGTGGGCCCACCACGAGCAGTACTTC.

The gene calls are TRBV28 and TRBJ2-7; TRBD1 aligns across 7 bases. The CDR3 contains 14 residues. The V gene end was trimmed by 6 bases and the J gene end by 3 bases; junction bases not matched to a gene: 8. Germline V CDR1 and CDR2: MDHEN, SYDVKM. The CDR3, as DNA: TGTGCCAGCAGGCCTACCGGGACAGTCTACGAGCAGTACTTC. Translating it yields CASRPTGTVYEQYF.

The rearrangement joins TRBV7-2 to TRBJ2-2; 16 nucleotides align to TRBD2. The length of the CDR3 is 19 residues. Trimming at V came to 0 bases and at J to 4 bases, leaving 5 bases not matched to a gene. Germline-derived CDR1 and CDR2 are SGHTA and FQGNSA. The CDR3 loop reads CASSLAGTSGGARTGELFF. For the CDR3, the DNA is TGTGCCAGCAGCTTAGCAGGGACTAGCGGGGGGGCCCGCACCGGGGAGCTGTTTTTT.

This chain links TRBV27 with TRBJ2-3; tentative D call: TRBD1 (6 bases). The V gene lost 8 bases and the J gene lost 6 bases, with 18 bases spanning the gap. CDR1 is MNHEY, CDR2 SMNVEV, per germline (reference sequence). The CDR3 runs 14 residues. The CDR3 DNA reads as TGTGCCAGCGGCCCGGGGCAGGGGTTGGATACGCAGTATTTT. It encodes CASGPGQGLDTQYF.

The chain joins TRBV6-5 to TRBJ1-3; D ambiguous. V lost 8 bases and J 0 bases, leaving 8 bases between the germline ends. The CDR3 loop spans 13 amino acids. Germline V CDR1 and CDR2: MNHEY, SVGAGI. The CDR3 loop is CASHGLSGNTIYF. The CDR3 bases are TGTGCCAGCCATGGCCTCTCTGGAAACACCATATATTTT.

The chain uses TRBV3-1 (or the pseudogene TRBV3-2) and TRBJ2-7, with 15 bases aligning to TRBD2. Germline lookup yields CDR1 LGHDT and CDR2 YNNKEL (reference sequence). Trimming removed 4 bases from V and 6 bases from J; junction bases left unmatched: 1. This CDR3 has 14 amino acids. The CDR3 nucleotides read TGTGCCAGCAGCCGGACTAGCGGGAGGGCCGAGCAGTACTTC. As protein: CASSRTSGRAEQYF.

This CDR3 is CASSITGTANSPLHF. As DNA, the CDR3 is TGTGCCAGCAGCATCACCGGGACGGCCAATTCACCCCTCCACTTT. The chain employs TRBV7-8 and TRBJ1-6, with TRBD1 as a possible D gene (5 bases). V was cut by 5 bases and J by 7 bases, with 15 bases left in between. Looked up from germline, CDR1 is SGHVS and CDR2 is FQNEAQ. CDR3 size: 15 residues. The variable domain in full, completed from reference TRBV7-8 and TRBJ1-6, reads GAGVSQSPRYKVAKRGQDVALRCDPISGHVSLFWYQQALGQGPEFLTYFQNEAQLDKSGLPSDRFFAERPEGSVSTLKIQRTQQEDSAVYLCASSITGTANSPLHFGNGTRLTVT.

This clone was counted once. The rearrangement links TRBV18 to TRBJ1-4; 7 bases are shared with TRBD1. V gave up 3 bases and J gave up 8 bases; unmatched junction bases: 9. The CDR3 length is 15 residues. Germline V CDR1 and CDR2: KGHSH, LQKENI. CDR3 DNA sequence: TGTGCCAGCTCACCCGAAGGGGGCGCCTGGGAAAAACTGTTTTTT. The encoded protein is CASSPEGGAWEKLFF.

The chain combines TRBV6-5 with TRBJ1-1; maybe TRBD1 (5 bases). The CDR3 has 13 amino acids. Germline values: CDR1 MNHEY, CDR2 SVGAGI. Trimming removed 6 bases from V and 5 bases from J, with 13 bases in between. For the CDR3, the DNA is TGTGCCAGCAGCCGCAGGGAGGGGACTGAAGCTTTCTTT. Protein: CASSRREGTEAFF.

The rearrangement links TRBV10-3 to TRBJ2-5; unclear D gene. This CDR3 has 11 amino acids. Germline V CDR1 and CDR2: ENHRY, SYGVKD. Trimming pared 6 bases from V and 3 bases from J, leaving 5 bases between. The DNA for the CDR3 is TGTGCCATCAGACGGAAAGAGACCCAGTACTTC. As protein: CAIRRKETQYF.

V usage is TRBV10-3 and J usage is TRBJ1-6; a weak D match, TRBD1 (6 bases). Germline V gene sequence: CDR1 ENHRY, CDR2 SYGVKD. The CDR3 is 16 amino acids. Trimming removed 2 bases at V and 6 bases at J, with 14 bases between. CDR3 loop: CAISEDPGHGNSPLHF. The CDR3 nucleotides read TGTGCCATCAGTGAGGACCCGGGACATGGTAATTCACCCCTCCACTTT.

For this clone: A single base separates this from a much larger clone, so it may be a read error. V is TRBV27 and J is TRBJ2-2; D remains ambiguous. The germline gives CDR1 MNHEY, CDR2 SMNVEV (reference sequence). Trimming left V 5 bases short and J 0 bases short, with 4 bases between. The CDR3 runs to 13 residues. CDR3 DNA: TGTGCCAGCAGTAGAGCGAACACCGGGGAGCTGTTTTTT. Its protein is CASSRANTGELFF.

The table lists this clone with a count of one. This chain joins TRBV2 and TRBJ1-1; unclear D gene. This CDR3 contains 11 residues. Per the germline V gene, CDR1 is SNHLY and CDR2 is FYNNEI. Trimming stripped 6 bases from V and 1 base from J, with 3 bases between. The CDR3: CASRRNTEAFF. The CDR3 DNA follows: TGTGCCAGCAGGCGGAACACTGAAGCTTTCTTT. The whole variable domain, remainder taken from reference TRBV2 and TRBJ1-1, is EPEVTQTPSHQVTQMGQEVILRCVPISNHLYFYWYRQILGQKVEFLVSFYNNEISEKSEIFDDQFSVERPDGSNFTLKIRSTKLEDSAMYFCASRRNTEAFFGQGTRLTVV.

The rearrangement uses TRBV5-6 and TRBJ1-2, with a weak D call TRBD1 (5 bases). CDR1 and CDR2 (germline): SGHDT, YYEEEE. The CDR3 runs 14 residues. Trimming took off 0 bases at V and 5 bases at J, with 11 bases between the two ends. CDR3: CASSLEGASYGYTF. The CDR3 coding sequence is TGTGCCAGCAGCTTGGAAGGGGCTTCATATGGCTACACCTTC.

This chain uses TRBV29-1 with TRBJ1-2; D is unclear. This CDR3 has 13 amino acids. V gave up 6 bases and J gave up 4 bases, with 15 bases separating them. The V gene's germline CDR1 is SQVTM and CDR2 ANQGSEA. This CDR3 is CSVSPGSSYGYTF. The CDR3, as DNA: TGCAGCGTGTCCCCCGGGAGCTCCTATGGCTACACCTTC. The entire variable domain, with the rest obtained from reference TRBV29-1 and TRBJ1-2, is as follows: SAVISQKPSRDICQRGTSLTIQCQVDSQVTMMFWYRQQPGQSLTLIATANQGSEATYESGFVIDKFPISRPNLTFSTLTVSNMSPEDSSIYLCSVSPGSSYGYTFGSGTRLTVV.

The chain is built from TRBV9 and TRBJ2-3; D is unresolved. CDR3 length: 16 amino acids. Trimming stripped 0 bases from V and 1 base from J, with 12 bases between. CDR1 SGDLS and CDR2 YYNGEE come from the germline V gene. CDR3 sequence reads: CASSVARREGTDTQYF. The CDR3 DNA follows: TGTGCCAGCAGCGTAGCGAGGCGAGAGGGCACAGATACGCAGTATTTT.

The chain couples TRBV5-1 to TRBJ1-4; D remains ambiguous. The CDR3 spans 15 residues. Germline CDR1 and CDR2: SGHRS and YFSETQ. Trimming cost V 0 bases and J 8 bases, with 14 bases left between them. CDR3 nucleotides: TGCGCCAGCAGCTTGGCCCGGAGGGTTGAAGAAAAACTGTTTTTT. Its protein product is CASSLARRVEEKLFF. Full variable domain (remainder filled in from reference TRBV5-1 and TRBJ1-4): KAGVTQTPRYLIKTRGQQVTLSCSPISGHRSVSWYQQTPGQGLQFLFEYFSETQRNKGNFPGRFSGRQFSNSRSEMNVSTLELGDSALYLCASSLARRVEEKLFFGSGTQLSVL.

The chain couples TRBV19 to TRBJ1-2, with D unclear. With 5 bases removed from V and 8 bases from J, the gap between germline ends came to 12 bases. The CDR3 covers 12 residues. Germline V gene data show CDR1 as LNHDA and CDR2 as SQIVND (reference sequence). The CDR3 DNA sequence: TGTGCCAGTAGTCCGAAGTTAGGCGGCTACACCTTC. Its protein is CASSPKLGGYTF.

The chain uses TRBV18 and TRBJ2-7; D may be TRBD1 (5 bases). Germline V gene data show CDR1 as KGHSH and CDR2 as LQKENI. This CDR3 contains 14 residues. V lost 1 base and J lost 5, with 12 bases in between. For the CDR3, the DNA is TGTGCCAGCTCACCACAGGGGCTAATGGACGAGCAGTACTTC. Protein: CASSPQGLMDEQYF.

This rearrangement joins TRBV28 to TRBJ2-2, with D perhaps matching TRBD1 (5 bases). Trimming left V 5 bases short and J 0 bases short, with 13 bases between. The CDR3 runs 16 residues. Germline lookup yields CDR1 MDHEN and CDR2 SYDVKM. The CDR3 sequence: CASSLTGWANTGELFF. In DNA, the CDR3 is TGTGCCAGCAGTCTTACAGGATGGGCGAACACCGGGGAGCTGTTTTTT.